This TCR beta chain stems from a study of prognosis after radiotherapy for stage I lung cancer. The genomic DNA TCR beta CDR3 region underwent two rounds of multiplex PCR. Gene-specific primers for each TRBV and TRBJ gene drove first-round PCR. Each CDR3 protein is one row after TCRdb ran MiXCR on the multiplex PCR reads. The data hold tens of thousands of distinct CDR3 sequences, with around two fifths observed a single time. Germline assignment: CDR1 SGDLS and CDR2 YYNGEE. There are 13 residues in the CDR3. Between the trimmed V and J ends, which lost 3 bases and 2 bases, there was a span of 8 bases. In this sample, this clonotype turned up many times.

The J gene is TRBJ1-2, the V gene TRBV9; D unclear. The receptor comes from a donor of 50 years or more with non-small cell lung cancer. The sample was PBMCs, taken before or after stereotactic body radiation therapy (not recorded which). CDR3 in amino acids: CASSDRANYGYTF. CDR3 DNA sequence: TGTGCCAGCAGCGATAGGGCAAACTATGGCTACACCTTC.